The T cell receptor (beta chain) under discussion was sequenced for a study of CD8+CD57+ T cells in acquired aplastic anemia. About the research overall: Mean yield of DNA from sorted CD4+ and CD8+ cells was 3 to 3.5 ug.

The germline V gene has CDR1 DFQATT and CDR2 SNEGSKA (reference sequence). CDR3 length: 12 residues. The V end was cut by 3 bases, the J end by 5 bases, with 11 bases between. Notes on this clonotype: Its matching antigen is unknown.

Template material for TCR beta VDJ and CDR3 profiling consisted of genomic DNA. Using its own MiXCR run on the reads, TCRdb lists one record per CDR3 protein. The data show hundreds of thousands of distinct CDR3 sequences, with roughly 59% seen just once and 1% to 1.5% held by the top ten. Study findings and constraints: Both patients and controls carried the same twenty-nine CD8+ CDR3 sequences.

CD8+CD57+ cell expansion had been shown by flow cytometry in patients chosen for sequencing. Diagnosis of severe acquired aplastic anemia applied to all patients. Blood samples were obtained from patients who had received no prior therapy. The clonotype was recovered from a human donor with aplastic anemia. Sequencing used sorted CD4+, CD8+, or CD8+CD57+ T cells (not recorded which) from PBMCs. The genes are TRBV20-1 and TRBJ2-7; D may be TRBD1 (5 bases). The CDR3 nucleotides are TGCAGTGCTAGGGGGCAATGGCACGAGCAGTACTTC. Translating it yields CSARGQWHEQYF.